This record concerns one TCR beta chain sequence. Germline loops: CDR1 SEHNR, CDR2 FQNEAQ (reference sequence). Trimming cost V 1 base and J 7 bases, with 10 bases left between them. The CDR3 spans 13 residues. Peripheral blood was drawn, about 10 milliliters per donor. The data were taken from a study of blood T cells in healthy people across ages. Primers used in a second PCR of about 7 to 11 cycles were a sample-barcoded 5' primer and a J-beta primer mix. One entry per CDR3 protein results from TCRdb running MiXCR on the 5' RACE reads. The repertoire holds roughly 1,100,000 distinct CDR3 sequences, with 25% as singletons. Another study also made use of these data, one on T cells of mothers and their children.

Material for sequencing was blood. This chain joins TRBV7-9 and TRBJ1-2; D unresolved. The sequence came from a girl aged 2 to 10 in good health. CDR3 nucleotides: TGTGCCAGCAGCTTAGATAGGGATCCTGGCTACACCTTC. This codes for CASSLDRDPGYTF.